Listed here are 10 T cell receptor beta chains from one sample, sequenced in a study of prognosis after radiotherapy for stage I lung cancer. By two-round multiplex PCR, the TCR beta CDR3 was amplified from genomic DNA. Primers were specific to each TRBV and TRBJ gene in first-round PCR. A single record per CDR3 protein comes from TCRdb applying MiXCR to the multiplex PCR reads. The data contain around 56,000 distinct CDR3 sequences, around 27% of them singletons. The sample consisted of PBMCs, taken before or after stereotactic body radiation therapy (not recorded which). All receptors come from a donor of 50 years or more with non-small cell lung cancer.

This clonotype was detected many times. V is TRBV9 and J is TRBJ2-2, with 11 nucleotides matching TRBD1. CDR1 is SGDLS, CDR2 YYNGEE, per germline. The CDR3 is 14 residues long. With V trimmed by 3 bases and J by 6 bases, 1 base remained unmatched. The CDR3 DNA is TGTGCCAGCAGCGCGGGACAGGGGGCCGGGGAGCTGTTTTTT. Residues: CASSAGQGAGELFF.

This clonotype was counted many times. The chain has TRBV30 and TRBJ1-6; 9 bases agree with TRBD1. Trimming took 2 bases from V and 9 from J; bases not matched to a gene: 8. Germline V gene sequence: CDR1 GTSNPN, CDR2 SVGIG (reference sequence). The length of the CDR3 is 15 residues. CDR3 sequence: CAWSTTQGQGSPLHF. CDR3 DNA sequence: TGTGCCTGGAGTACGACTCAGGGACAGGGTTCACCCCTCCACTTT.

This clonotype showed up many times. The V call is TRBV2, the J call TRBJ1-6; D is undetermined. CDR3 length equals 15 residues. CDR1 SNHLY and CDR2 FYNNEI come from the germline V gene. V was shortened by 2 bases and J by 8 bases, with 13 bases between the two germline ends. The CDR3 sequence is CASSESPLSDSPLHF. CDR3 DNA: TGTGCCAGCAGTGAAAGCCCTCTCTCTGATTCACCCCTCCACTTT.

This clonotype was observed many times. The chain carries TRBV6-1 and TRBJ1-5; tentative D call: TRBD1 (5 bases). Germline assignment: CDR1 MNHNS and CDR2 SASEGT. Trimming removed 7 bases at V and 7 bases at J, with 20 bases between. The CDR3 consists of 15 residues. The CDR3 loop reads CASNLLGASSQPQHF. CDR3 bases: TGTGCCAGCAACCTTCTTGGGGCGTCGAGCCAGCCCCAGCATTTT.

Comment on this clonotype: A read error may be the cause here, since a much bigger clone is one base away. The V gene is TRBV4-1, the J gene TRBJ1-5; the D gene is possibly TRBD1 (5 bases). Germline CDR1 MGHRA, CDR2 YSYEKL. This CDR3 has 14 residues. The CDR3 sequence is CASSQVWGNQHQHF. The CDR3 DNA reads TGCGCCAGCAGCCAAGTTTGGGGCAATCAGCACCAGCATTTT.

This clonotype was counted many times. The chain links TRBV5-1 to TRBJ2-3; D perhaps matches TRBD1 (6 bases). Trimming removed 4 bases from V and 5 bases from J, with 14 bases in between. CDR1 is SGHRS, CDR2 YFSETQ, per germline. The CDR3 covers 14 residues. CDR3 sequence (DNA): TGCGCCAGCAGCGCACAGGGTGTAGGAGATACGCAGTATTTT. Translation: CASSAQGVGDTQYF.

The sample holds many counts of this clonotype. The chain's CDR3 is CASSETGELFF. CDR3 sequence (DNA): TGTGCCAGCTCAGAAACCGGGGAGCTGTTTTTT. The chain joins TRBV18 to TRBJ2-2, with D hard to call. Germline V gene data show CDR1 as KGHSH and CDR2 as LQKENI. V was clipped by 5 bases and J by 5 bases, with 3 bases between them. The CDR3 contains 11 residues.

This clonotype appeared many times. J is TRBJ2-1 and V is TRBV27; the D is unclear. From germline, CDR1 is MNHEY and CDR2 SMNVEV (reference sequence). This CDR3 region has 14 residues. V dropped 9 bases and J dropped 8 bases, with 20 bases sitting between them. The CDR3 DNA is TGTGCCAGTTGGCCAGTTGGCGCAATGCATGAGCAGTTCTTC. It translates to CASWPVGAMHEQFF.

This clonotype appeared a single time. A much larger clone differs by one base, so this may be a read error. This chain connects TRBV6-9 to TRBJ2-4; TRBD1 aligns across 9 bases. CDR1 is MNHGY and CDR2 is SVAAGI in the germline V gene. The CDR3 extends over 16 amino acids. V dropped 2 bases and J dropped 9; count of bases not matched to a gene: 11. CDR3 in DNA: TGTGCCAGCAGTTATCAAGGACAGGGGCCATTAAGCATTCAGTACTTC. Translating gives CASSYQGQGPLSIQYF.

This clonotype was seen many times. This chain joins TRBV11-2 and TRBJ1-6; TRBD1 aligns across 9 bases. Trimming at V came to 1 base and at J to 6 bases, leaving 10 bases not matched to a gene. In germline, CDR1 is SGHAT, CDR2 FQNNGV. The CDR3 is 18 residues long. The CDR3 loop reads CASSLVAFGTGSNSPLHF. In DNA form, the CDR3 reads TGTGCCAGCAGCTTAGTAGCATTCGGGACAGGGAGTAATTCACCCCTCCACTTT.